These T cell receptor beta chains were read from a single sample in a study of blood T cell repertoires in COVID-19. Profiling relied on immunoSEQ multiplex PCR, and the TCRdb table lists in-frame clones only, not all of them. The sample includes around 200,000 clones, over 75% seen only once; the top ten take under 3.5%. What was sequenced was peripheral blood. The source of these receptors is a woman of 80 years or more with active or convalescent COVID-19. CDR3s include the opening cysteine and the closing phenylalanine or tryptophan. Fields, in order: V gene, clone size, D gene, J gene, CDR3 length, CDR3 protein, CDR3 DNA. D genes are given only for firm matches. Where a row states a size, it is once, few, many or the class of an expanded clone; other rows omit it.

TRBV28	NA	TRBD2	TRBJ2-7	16	CASSFYSTGGPYEQYF	TGTGCCAGCAGTTTTTACTCGACGGGGGGGCCCTACGAGCAGTACTTC
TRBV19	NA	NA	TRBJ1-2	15	CASRALRGEGYGYTF	TGTGCCAGTAGAGCGCTCAGGGGCGAGGGCTATGGCTACACCTTC
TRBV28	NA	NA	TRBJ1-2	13	CASSFSGAYGYTF	TGTGCCAGCAGTTTCTCTGGGGCCTATGGCTACACCTTC
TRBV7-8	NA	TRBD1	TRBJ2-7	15	CASSPRQGPSYEQYF	TGTGCCAGCAGCCCCCGACAGGGGCCTTCCTACGAGCAGTACTTC
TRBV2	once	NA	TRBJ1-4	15	CASNKWGDGGEKLFF	TGTGCCAGCAACAAATGGGGGGACGGTGGCGAAAAACTGTTTTTT
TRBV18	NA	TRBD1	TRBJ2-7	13	CASSPNRDSEQYF	TGTGCCAGCTCACCAAACAGGGACAGCGAGCAGTACTTC
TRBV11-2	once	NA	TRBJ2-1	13	CASSYLSYNEQFF	TGTGCCAGCAGCTACTTATCCTACAATGAGCAGTTCTTC
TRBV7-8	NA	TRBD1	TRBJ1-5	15	CASSFLGQGGSAQHF	TGTGCCAGCAGCTTCTTGGGACAGGGGGGATCCGCCCAGCATTTT
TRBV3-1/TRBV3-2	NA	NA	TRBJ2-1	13	CASSQRRGSEQFF	TGTGCCAGCAGCCAAAGGCGGGGATCAGAGCAGTTCTTC
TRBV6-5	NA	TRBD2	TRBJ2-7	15	CASSSRLAASYEQYF	TGTGCCAGCAGTTCCAGACTAGCGGCTTCCTACGAGCAGTACTTC
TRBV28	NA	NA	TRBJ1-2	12	CASSLNLYGYTF	TGTGCCAGCAGTTTAAATCTCTATGGCTACACCTTC
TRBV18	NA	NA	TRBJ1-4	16	CASSAAPDRSYEKLFF	TGTGCCAGCTCAGCAGCCCCTGACAGGAGTTATGAAAAACTGTTTTTT
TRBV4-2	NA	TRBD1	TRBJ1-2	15	CASSHPGQGFRGYTF	TGTGCCAGCAGCCATCCGGGACAGGGGTTTCGTGGCTACACCTTC
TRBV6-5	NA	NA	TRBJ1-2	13	CASGRGTNYGYTF	TGTGCCAGCGGAAGGGGTACTAACTATGGCTACACCTTC
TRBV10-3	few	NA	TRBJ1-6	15	CAISESSGHNSPLHF	TGTGCCATCAGTGAGTCTTCAGGGCATAATTCACCCCTCCACTTT
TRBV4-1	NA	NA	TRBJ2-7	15	CASSLADSGVVEQYF	TGCGCCAGCAGCCTTGCGGACTCGGGAGTTGTGGAGCAGTACTTC
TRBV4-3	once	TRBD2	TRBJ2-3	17	CASSQFSAGGSTDTQYF	TGCGCCAGCAGCCAATTCTCAGCGGGGGGTAGCACAGATACGCAGTATTTT
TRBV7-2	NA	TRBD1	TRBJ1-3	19	CASSRFPGQVDLIGNTIYF	TGTGCCAGCAGCCGTTTTCCGGGACAGGTGGACTTAATTGGAAACACCATATATTTT
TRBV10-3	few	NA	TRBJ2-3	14	CAIGGSALTDTQYF	TGTGCCATCGGTGGGAGCGCCCTAACTGATACGCAGTATTTT
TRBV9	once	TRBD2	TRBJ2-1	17	CASSNPGGPKIYNEQFF	TGTGCCAGCAGTAACCCGGGGGGGCCCAAGATCTACAATGAGCAGTTCTTC
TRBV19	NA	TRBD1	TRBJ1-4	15	CASRRQGPTNEKLFF	TGTGCCAGTAGAAGACAGGGACCAACTAATGAAAAACTGTTTTTT
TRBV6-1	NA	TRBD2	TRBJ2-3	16	CASSEGLAGGPDTQYF	TGTGCCAGCAGTGAAGGCCTAGCGGGGGGCCCAGATACGCAGTATTTT
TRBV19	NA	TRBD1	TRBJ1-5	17	CASSIVGGGGVYQPQHF	TGTGCCAGTAGTATAGTCGGTGGAGGGGGCGTGTATCAGCCCCAGCATTTT
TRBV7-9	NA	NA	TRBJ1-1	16	CASSSGGGYVNTEAFF	TGTGCCAGCAGCTCTGGAGGCGGTTACGTGAACACTGAAGCTTTCTTT
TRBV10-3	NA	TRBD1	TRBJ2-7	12	CAIGTGGDEQYF	TGTGCCATCGGGACAGGGGGGGACGAGCAGTACTTC
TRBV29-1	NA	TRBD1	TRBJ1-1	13	CSVDRGLDTEAFF	TGCAGCGTTGACAGGGGGCTAGACACTGAAGCTTTCTTT
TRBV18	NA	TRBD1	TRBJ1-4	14	CASSKGQGNEKLFF	TGTGCCAGCTCAAAGGGACAGGGAAATGAAAAACTGTTTTTT
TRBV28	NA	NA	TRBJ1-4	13	CASSLPTNEKLFF	TGTGCCAGCAGCCTCCCAACTAATGAAAAACTGTTTTTT
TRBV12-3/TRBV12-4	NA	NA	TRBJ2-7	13	CASSLDSFYEQYF	TGTGCCAGCAGTCTAGACAGTTTCTACGAGCAGTACTTC
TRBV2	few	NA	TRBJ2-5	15	CASTKTRGMGETQYF	TGTGCCAGCACCAAGACGAGAGGGATGGGTGAGACCCAGTACTTC
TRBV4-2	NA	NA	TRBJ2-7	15	CASSQTYRAAYEQYF	TGTGCCAGCAGCCAAACATACAGGGCGGCCTACGAGCAGTACTTC
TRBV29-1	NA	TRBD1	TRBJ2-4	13	CSVKGQGASIQYF	TGCAGCGTTAAAGGACAGGGGGCGAGCATTCAGTACTTC
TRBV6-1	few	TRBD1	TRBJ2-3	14	CASSHRGSTDTQYF	TGTGCCAGCAGTCACAGGGGTAGCACAGATACGCAGTATTTT
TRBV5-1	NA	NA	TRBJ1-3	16	CASSLDPGLSGNTIYF	TGCGCCAGCAGCTTGGATCCGGGTTTGTCTGGAAACACCATATATTTT
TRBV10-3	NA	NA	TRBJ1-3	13	CAISEVSGNTIYF	TGTGCCATCAGTGAGGTATCTGGAAACACCATATATTTT
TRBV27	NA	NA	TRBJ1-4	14	CASSFRQPVGKLFF	TGTGCCAGCAGTTTTCGACAGCCGGTTGGAAAACTGTTTTTT
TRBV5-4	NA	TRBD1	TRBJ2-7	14	CASSLPGQPFEQYF	TGTGCCAGCAGCCTTCCGGGACAGCCCTTCGAGCAGTACTTC
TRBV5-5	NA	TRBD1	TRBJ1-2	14	CASSFEFRGQGYTF	TGTGCCAGCAGCTTCGAGTTTAGGGGGCAGGGCTACACCTTC
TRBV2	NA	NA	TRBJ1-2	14	CASRDWTANYGYTF	TGTGCCAGCAGAGACTGGACAGCTAACTATGGCTACACCTTC
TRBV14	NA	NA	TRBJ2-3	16	CASSQGAGPGLDTQYF	TGTGCCAGCAGCCAAGGGGCGGGTCCCGGCTTAGATACGCAGTATTTT
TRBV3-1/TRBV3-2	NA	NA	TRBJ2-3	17	CASSPTGQQRGTDTQYF	TGTGCCAGCAGCCCAACCGGGCAGCAGCGGGGCACAGATACGCAGTATTTT
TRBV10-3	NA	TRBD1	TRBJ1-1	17	CAIRPGQGNGGNTEAFF	TGTGCCATCAGGCCGGGACAGGGGAATGGTGGGAACACTGAAGCTTTCTTT
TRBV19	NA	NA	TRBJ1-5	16	CASSITSEIPFGAQHF	TGTGCCAGTAGTATCACTTCAGAGATCCCGTTCGGGGCCCAGCATTTT
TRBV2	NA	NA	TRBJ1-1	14	CASNLYGRDTEAFF	TGTGCCAGCAATTTATACGGGAGAGACACTGAAGCTTTCTTT
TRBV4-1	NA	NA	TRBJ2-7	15	CASSQETHSGYEQYF	TGCGCCAGCAGCCAGGAGACACATAGCGGCTACGAGCAGTACTTC
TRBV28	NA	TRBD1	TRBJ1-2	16	CASSSLQQGAGYGYTF	TGTGCCAGCAGTTCCCTCCAACAGGGGGCTGGCTATGGCTACACCTTC
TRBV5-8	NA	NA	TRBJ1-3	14	CASSLAGVGNTIYF	TGTGCCAGCAGCTTGGCAGGGGTTGGAAACACCATATATTTT
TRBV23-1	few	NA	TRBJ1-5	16	CASSWSNHRAGQPQHF	TGCGCCAGCAGTTGGTCCAACCACAGGGCCGGGCAGCCCCAGCATTTT
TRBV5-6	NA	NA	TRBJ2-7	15	CASSVPGQGLSEQYF	TGTGCCAGCAGCGTCCCTGGACAAGGGCTAAGCGAGCAGTACTTC
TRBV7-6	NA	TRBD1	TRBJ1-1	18	CASSLVLQGKKLNTEAFF	TGTGCCAGCAGCTTAGTTTTACAGGGGAAAAAACTGAACACTGAAGCTTTCTTT
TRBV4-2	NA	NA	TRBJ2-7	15	CASSQDRTLSYEQYF	TGTGCCAGCAGCCAAGATCGGACACTGTCCTACGAGCAGTACTTC
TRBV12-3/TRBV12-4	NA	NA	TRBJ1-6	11	CASSMAGLLHF	TGTGCCAGCAGTATGGCGGGGCTCCTCCACTTT
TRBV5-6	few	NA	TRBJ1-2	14	CASSLRQRNYGYTF	TGTGCCAGCAGCTTAAGACAGAGAAACTATGGCTACACCTTC
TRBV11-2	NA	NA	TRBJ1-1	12	CASRLTVGGAFF	TGTGCCAGCAGGCTGACCGTCGGAGGAGCTTTCTTT
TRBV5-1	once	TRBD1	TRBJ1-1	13	CASRTGDETEAFF	TGCGCCAGCAGGACAGGGGATGAGACTGAAGCTTTCTTT
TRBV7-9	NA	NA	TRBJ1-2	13	CASSPTGSYGYTF	TGTGCCAGCAGCCCCACGGGGTCCTATGGCTACACCTTC
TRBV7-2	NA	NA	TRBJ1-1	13	CASSLNSETEAFF	TGTGCCAGCAGCTTAAATTCGGAGACTGAAGCTTTCTTT
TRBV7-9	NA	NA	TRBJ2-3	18	CASSSDSGYLLGTDTQYF	TGTGCCAGCAGCTCCGACTCGGGGTACCTACTAGGCACAGATACGCAGTATTTT
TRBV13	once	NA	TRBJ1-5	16	CASRDKYPDSNQPQHF	TGTGCCAGCCGAGACAAATACCCCGATAGCAATCAGCCCCAGCATTTT
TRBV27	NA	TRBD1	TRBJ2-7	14	CASSLGTGRYEQYF	TGTGCCAGCAGCTTAGGGACAGGGAGATACGAGCAGTACTTC